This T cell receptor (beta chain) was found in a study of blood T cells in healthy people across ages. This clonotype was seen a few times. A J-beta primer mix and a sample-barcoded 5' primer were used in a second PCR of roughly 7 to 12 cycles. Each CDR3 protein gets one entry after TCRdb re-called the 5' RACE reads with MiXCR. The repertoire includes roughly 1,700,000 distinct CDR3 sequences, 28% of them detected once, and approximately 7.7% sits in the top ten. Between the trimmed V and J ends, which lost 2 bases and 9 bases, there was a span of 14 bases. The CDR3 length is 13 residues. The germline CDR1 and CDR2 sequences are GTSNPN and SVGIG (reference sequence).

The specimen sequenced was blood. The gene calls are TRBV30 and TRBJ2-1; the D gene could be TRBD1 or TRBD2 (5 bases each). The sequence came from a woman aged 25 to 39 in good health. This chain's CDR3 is CAWSPGLATEQFF. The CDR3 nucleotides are TGTGCCTGGAGTCCGGGGCTAGCTACTGAGCAGTTCTTC.